Listed below are T cell receptor beta chains from one sample, sequenced in a study of blood T cell repertoires in COVID-19. The protocol was immunoSEQ multiplex PCR, while the TCRdb copy is restricted to in-frame clones and leaves out a portion. The sample carries roughly 220,000 clones, approximately 90% recorded once. The sequenced sample consisted of PBMCs or T cells enriched from blood (not recorded which). These receptors came from a woman aged 18-29 years in a cohort exposed to, infected with or recovered from COVID-19 (not recorded which). The conserved cysteine and the conserved F or W are not part of the CDR3 here. A D gene is named only where the DNA matches it firmly.

v_call	d_call	j_call	cdr3_aa
TRBV28	.	TRBJ1-1	ASSLRESEAF
TRBV11-2	.	TRBJ2-7	ASSPSGTSVHEQY
TRBV7-2	TRBD1	TRBJ2-7	ASSNRDRGYEQY
TRBV19	TRBD1	TRBJ2-4	ASSISGTDGIQY
TRBV19	.	TRBJ1-1	ASSIEVSGTEAF
TRBV4-1	.	TRBJ1-1	ASSHTGRTEAF
TRBV28	TRBD1	TRBJ1-2	ASSSTGGWDYGYT
TRBV6-1	.	TRBJ1-2	ASSETRYGYT
TRBV19	.	TRBJ1-3	ASSIQGTPYLSGNTIY
TRBV5-5	.	TRBJ1-1	ASSLAGVTEAF
TRBV10-1	.	TRBJ2-1	ASSGAGRLRNEQF
TRBV5-1	TRBD1	TRBJ2-5	ASSLGGTDQETQY
TRBV28	.	TRBJ2-7	ASTDGTKRDEQY
TRBV7-9	.	TRBJ2-1	ASSLGLRYNEQF
TRBV19	TRBD1	TRBJ1-6	ASSPRTGENSPLH
TRBV20-1	.	TRBJ1-6	SASGRYDSYNSPLH
TRBV2	.	TRBJ1-6	ASSDRKNSPLH
TRBV6-1	.	TRBJ1-2	ASSEAGGSHYGYT
TRBV27	TRBD1	TRBJ2-2	ASSLWGTGRSTGGGELF
TRBV20-1	.	TRBJ1-2	STTENYGYT
TRBV28	.	TRBJ1-3	ASSLVQSSGNTIY
TRBV11-3	.	TRBJ2-2	ASSLRGFGELF
TRBV5-4	TRBD2	TRBJ2-3	ASSLDLAGGTDTQY
TRBV28	TRBD1	TRBJ1-4	ASSFNGGTVNEKLF
TRBV18	TRBD1	TRBJ1-2	ASSPVRQGTANYGYT
TRBV6-5	.	TRBJ2-7	ASSYFGVYEQY
TRBV14	.	TRBJ2-1	ASSRGVGNEQF
TRBV9	.	TRBJ1-1	ASSGRVGNTEAF
TRBV28	.	TRBJ1-2	ASRRGDYGYT
TRBV15	.	TRBJ1-2	ATSRVGQYPSWEGYYGYT
TRBV11-2	.	TRBJ2-7	ASSYAGTSYEQY
TRBV18	TRBD1	TRBJ2-2	ASSLWTGTLGTGELF
TRBV2	.	TRBJ1-2	ASSIYSKSLYGYT
TRBV3-1/TRBV3-2	.	TRBJ1-2	ASSPSRGYGYT
TRBV5-6	.	TRBJ2-6	ASRSGLAVSGANVLT
TRBV2	TRBD2	TRBJ2-1	ASTERGGRNEQF
TRBV13	TRBD1	TRBJ2-4	ASSRPDRGKNIQY
TRBV9	.	TRBJ1-1	ASSPQNTEAF
TRBV7-9	.	TRBJ2-2	ASSLFVTGELF
TRBV11-2	TRBD1	TRBJ2-7	ASSLWDSSYEQY
TRBV12-5	.	TRBJ2-1	ASGLDLSRRQF
TRBV9	TRBD2	TRBJ2-3	ASSVVTSGSTDTQY
TRBV28	.	TRBJ2-7	ASSLPGGPREQY
TRBV28	TRBD1	TRBJ2-5	ASSTLGTGKETQY
TRBV6-6	.	TRBJ1-5	ASSSLGGDSQPQH